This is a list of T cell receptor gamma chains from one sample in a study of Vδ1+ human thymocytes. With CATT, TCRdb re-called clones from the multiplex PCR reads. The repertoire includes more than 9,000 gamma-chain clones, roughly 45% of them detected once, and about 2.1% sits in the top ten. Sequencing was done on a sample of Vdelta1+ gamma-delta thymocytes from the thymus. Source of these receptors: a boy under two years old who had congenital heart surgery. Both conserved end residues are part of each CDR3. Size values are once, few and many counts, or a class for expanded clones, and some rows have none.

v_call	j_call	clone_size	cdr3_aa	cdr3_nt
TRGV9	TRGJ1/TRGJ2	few	CALWQNYYKKLF	TGTGCCTTGTGGCAGAATTATTATAAGAAACTCTTT
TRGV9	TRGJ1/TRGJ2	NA	CALWEVHGGMVKLF	TGTGCCTTGTGGGAGGTGCACGGGGGTATGGTGAAACTCTTT
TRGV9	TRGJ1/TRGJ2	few	CALWEVFEKLF	TGTGCCTTGTGGGAGGTGTTCGAGAAACTCTTT
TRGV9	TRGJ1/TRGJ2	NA	CALWEVRVHYKKLF	TGTGCCTTGTGGGAGGTGAGAGTCCATTATAAGAAACTCTTC
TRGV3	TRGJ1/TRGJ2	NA	CATWDRHGKLF	TGTGCCACCTGGGACAGGCATGGGAAACTCTTT
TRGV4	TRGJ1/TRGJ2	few	CATWEYYYKKLF	TGTGCCACCTGGGAATATTATTATAAGAAACTCTTT
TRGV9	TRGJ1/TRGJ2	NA	CALWETRTGYKKLF	TGTGCCTTGTGGGAGACACGAACGGGTTATAAGAAACTCTTT
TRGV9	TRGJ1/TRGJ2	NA	CALWEVRLYYKKLF	TGTGCCTTGTGGGAGGTGCGACTGTATTATAAGAAACTCTTT
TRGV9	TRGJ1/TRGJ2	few	CALWEVQIYYKKLF	TGTGCCTTGTGGGAGGTGCAGATTTATTATAAGAAACTCTTT
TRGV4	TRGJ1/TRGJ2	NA	CATWDAPYYKKLF	TGTGCCACCTGGGATGCGCCTTATTATAAGAAACTCTTT
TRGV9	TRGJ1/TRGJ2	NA	CALGDLPYKKLF	TGTGCCTTGGGGGACCTCCCTTATAAGAAACTCTTT
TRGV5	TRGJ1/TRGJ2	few	CATWEPGEKLF	TGTGCCACCTGGGAACCTGGGGAGAAACTCTTT
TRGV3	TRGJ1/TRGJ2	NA	CATWDRNYYKKLF	TGTGCCACCTGGGACAGAAATTATTATAAGAAACTCTTT
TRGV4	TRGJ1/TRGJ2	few	CATWDGPSDYKKLF	TGTGCCACCTGGGATGGGCCTTCGGATTATAAGAAACTCTTT
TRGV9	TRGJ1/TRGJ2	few	CALWEVPNYYKKLF	TGTGCCTTGTGGGAGGTCCCGAATTATTATAAGAAACTCTTT
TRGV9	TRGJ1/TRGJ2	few	CALWEAKLF	TGTGCCTTGTGGGAGGCTAAACTCTTT
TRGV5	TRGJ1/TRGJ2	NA	CATWDRGAGLF	TGTGCCACCTGGGACAGAGGGGCGGGTCTCTTT
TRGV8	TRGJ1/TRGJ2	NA	CATWAQPTYYKKLF	TGTGCCACCTGGGCCCAACCAACGTATTATAAGAAACTCTTT
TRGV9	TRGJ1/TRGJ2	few	CALWDHGLGYKKLF	TGTGCCTTGTGGGATCACGGGTTAGGGTATAAGAAACTCTTT
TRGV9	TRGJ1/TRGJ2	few	CALWEPRYYKKLF	TGTGCCTTGTGGGAGCCCCGTTATTATAAGAAACTCTTT
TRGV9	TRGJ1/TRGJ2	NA	CALWDCNYYKKLF	TGTGCCTTGTGGGACTGTAATTATTATAAGAAACTCTTT
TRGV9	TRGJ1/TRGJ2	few	CALWSYYKKLF	TGTGCCTTGTGGTCTTATTATAAGAAACTCTTT
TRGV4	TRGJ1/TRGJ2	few	CATWEMGLYKKLF	TGTGCCACCTGGGAAATGGGACTTTATAAGAAACTCTTT
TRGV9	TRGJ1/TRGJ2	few	CALWERYKKLF	TGTGCCTTGTGGGAAAGGTATAAGAAACTCTTT
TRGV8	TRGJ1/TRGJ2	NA	CATWDEYKKLF	TGTGCCACCTGGGATGAATATAAGAAACTCTTT
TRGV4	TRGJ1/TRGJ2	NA	CATWDGVYKKLF	TGTGCCACCTGGGATGGAGTGTATAAGAAACTCTTT
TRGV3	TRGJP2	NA	CATWDRPGSDWIKTF	TGTGCCACCTGGGACAGGCCGGGTAGTGATTGGATCAAGACGTTT
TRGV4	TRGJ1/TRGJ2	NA	CATWDGLRSYKKLF	TGTGCCACCTGGGATGGGCTACGGTCTTATAAGAAACTCTTT
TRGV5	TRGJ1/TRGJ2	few	CATWDRHYYKKLF	TGTGCCACCTGGGACAGGCACTATTATAAGAAACTCTTT
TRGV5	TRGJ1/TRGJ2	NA	CATWDRPGRYKKLF	TGTGCCACCTGGGACAGGCCAGGTCGGTATAAGAAACTCTTT
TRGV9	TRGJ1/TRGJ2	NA	CALWEDRCRYYKKLF	TGTGCCTTGTGGGAGGACCGGTGTAGGTATTATAAGAAACTCTTT
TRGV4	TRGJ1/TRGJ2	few	CATWASHQNYYKKLF	TGTGCCACCTGGGCGTCTCATCAGAATTATTATAAGAAACTCTTT
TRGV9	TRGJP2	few	CALWEVRGSDWIKTF	TGTGCCTTGTGGGAGGTGCGCGGTAGTGATTGGATCAAGACGTTT
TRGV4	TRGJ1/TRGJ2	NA	CATWDLMFGKLF	TGTGCCACCTGGGATTTAATGTTTGGGAAACTCTTT
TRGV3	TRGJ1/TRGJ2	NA	CATWDKPRLRDKKLF	TGTGCCACCTGGGACAAGCCCCGTTTGAGGGATAAGAAACTCTTT
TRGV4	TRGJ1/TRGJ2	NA	CATWDGGYYKKLF	TGTGCCACCTGGGATGGTGGCTATTATAAGAAGCTCTTT
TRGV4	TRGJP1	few	CATWVGGTGWFKIF	TGTGCCACCTGGGTAGGAGGCACTGGTTGGTTCAAGATATTT
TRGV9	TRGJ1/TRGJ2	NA	CAGWDVGKKLF	TGTGCCGGGTGGGATGTGGGTAAGAAACTCTTT